The rows below give T cell receptor beta chains drawn from one sample of a study of blood T cell repertoires in COVID-19. Repertoires were generated with immunoSEQ multiplex PCR, while TCRdb's copy carries only in-frame clones and drops some. Among tens of thousands of clones listed, around 80% were seen once. The sequenced sample was peripheral blood. These receptors came from a man aged 55 to 70 with COVID-19, enrolled during active disease. The CDR3 runs from the conserved cysteine through the conserved F or W. D genes are given only for firm matches. Rows may omit the clone size; those that give it use once, few, many or a size class.

abundance | d_gene | j_gene | v_gene | CDR3nt | CDR3aa
- | - | TRBJ2-7 | TRBV11-2 | TGTGCCAGCAGCTTAGGAGGGTTGGGCGCCTACGAGCAGTACTTC | CASSLGGLGAYEQYF
many | TRBD1 | TRBJ1-1 | TRBV11-3 | TGTGCCAGCAGCCGTCAGGGGGGTAACACTGAAGCTTTCTTT | CASSRQGGNTEAFF
- | TRBD1 | TRBJ1-1 | TRBV11-1 | TGTGCCAGCAGCTTATGGGACAGGGGGGACACTGAAGCTTTCTTT | CASSLWDRGDTEAFF
- | TRBD1 | TRBJ1-3 | TRBV6-5 | TGTGCCAGCAGCCTTGACAGGGCTGGAAACACCATATATTTT | CASSLDRAGNTIYF
- | TRBD1 | TRBJ2-5 | TRBV10-1 | TGCGCCAGCAGTGATGGGACAGGGGTTCAAGAGACCCAGTACTTC | CASSDGTGVQETQYF
- | - | TRBJ2-3 | TRBV7-6 | TGTGCCAGCAGCCCCTTGGCTCTCGGCACAGATACGCAGTATTTT | CASSPLALGTDTQYF
- | - | TRBJ2-6 | TRBV10-2 | TGCGCCAGCAGTGTAAGCGGCTCTGGGGCCAACGTCCTGACTTTC | CASSVSGSGANVLTF
- | TRBD2 | TRBJ2-3 | TRBV13 | TGTGCCAGCAGCCGATCCGGGCGGGATGAAGCGGGGGGCACAGATACGCAGTATTTT | CASSRSGRDEAGGTDTQYF
- | - | TRBJ1-6 | TRBV18 | TGTGCCAGCTCACCAGGGCGTGATTCACCCCTCCACTTT | CASSPGRDSPLHF
- | TRBD2 | TRBJ2-6 | TRBV23-1 | TGCGCCAGCCGACTGGGACTAGCGGGGCCCTCTGGGGCCAACGTCCTGACTTTC | CASRLGLAGPSGANVLTF
- | TRBD2 | TRBJ2-7 | TRBV9 | TGTGCCAGCAGCCCATCTAGCGGGATACTCATCTACGAGCAGTACTTC | CASSPSSGILIYEQYF
once | - | TRBJ2-7 | TRBV28 | TGTGCCAGCAGCCGTGTATCAGGCTACGAGCAGTACTTC | CASSRVSGYEQYF
- | TRBD1 | TRBJ1-2 | TRBV5-1 | TGCGCCAGCAGCTTGGATTCACAGGGGCACTATGGCTACACCTTC | CASSLDSQGHYGYTF
- | - | TRBJ1-5 | TRBV29-1 | TGCAGCGTTGGGGGCCTGGGGAGCAATCAGCCCCAGCATTTT | CSVGGLGSNQPQHF
once | - | TRBJ1-1 | TRBV29-1 | TGCAGCGTTGAAGGGAGAGGCTTGAACACTGAAGCTTTCTTT | CSVEGRGLNTEAFF
- | TRBD2 | TRBJ2-5 | TRBV13 | TGTGCCAGCAGCATTAGCGGGGGGGTAGAGACCCAGTACTTC | CASSISGGVETQYF
- | TRBD1 | TRBJ1-4 | TRBV10-2 | TGCGCCAGCAGTGACCTCACAGGGGCGGCTAATGAAAAACTGTTTTTT | CASSDLTGAANEKLFF
- | - | TRBJ1-2 | TRBV5-1 | TGCGCCAGCAGCTTCGACCGGGACGGGAGCCGGGGTGGCTACACCTTC | CASSFDRDGSRGGYTF
- | TRBD2 | TRBJ2-1 | TRBV6-6 | TGTGCCAGCAAAGCTAGCGGGAATGAGCAGTTCTTC | CASKASGNEQFF
- | - | TRBJ2-3 | TRBV2 | TGTGCCAGCAGTGTGGACATCGGAGATACGCAGTATTTT | CASSVDIGDTQYF
- | TRBD1 | TRBJ2-5 | TRBV19 | TGTGCCAGTCACGGCGGACAGGGTGGGGAGACCCAGTACTTC | CASHGGQGGETQYF
- | TRBD2 | TRBJ2-3 | TRBV7-3 | TGTGCCAGCAGGGTAGCGGGAGCCACAGATACGCAGTATTTT | CASRVAGATDTQYF
- | - | TRBJ2-6 | TRBV28 | TGTGCCAGCAGTCCCTCTCGGGGCAGGGGATCTGGGGCCAACGTCCTGACTTTC | CASSPSRGRGSGANVLTF
few | TRBD1 | TRBJ1-1 | TRBV28 | TGTGCCAGCAGATTACATCAGGACAGGGTAACTGAAGCTTTCTTT | CASRLHQDRVTEAFF
- | - | TRBJ1-5 | TRBV28 | TGTGCCTCCGGGGGGGGGAATCAGCCCCAGCATTTT | CASGGGNQPQHF
- | - | TRBJ1-4 | TRBV5-4 | TGTGCCAGCAGCTTGAATCATGACATTAAGGAAAAACTGTTTTTT | CASSLNHDIKEKLFF
- | - | TRBJ1-6 | TRBV2 | TGTGCCAGCAATTTTGGAGGGCGGAATTCACCCCTCCACTTT | CASNFGGRNSPLHF
- | TRBD2 | TRBJ2-5 | TRBV6-5 | TGTGCCAGCATTCCTAGCGGAGAAGAGACCCAGTACTTC | CASIPSGEETQYF
once | TRBD1 | TRBJ2-7 | TRBV25-1 | TGTGCCAGCATGGAGGACAGGGGAGCCTACGAGCAGTACTTC | CASMEDRGAYEQYF
- | TRBD2 | TRBJ2-1 | TRBV19 | TGTGCCAGTAGCGGACAGGGGCCGGGACTAGCGGACTACGGTGAGCAGTTCTTC | CASSGQGPGLADYGEQFF
- | TRBD1 | TRBJ1-4 | TRBV28 | TGTGCCAGCAGCTACAGGGGGCGCGGTGAAAAACTGTTTTTT | CASSYRGRGEKLFF
- | TRBD2 | TRBJ2-7 | TRBV19 | TGTGCCACGGGACTAGCGTGGGAGCAGTACTTC | CATGLAWEQYF
- | TRBD1 | TRBJ1-5 | TRBV6-5 | TGTGCCAGCAGGTTGGACAGGTATAGCAATCAGCCCCAGCATTTT | CASRLDRYSNQPQHF
- | TRBD2 | TRBJ2-1 | TRBV7-3 | TGTGCCAGCAGCTCCCTAGGACTAGCCCAGTTCTTC | CASSSLGLAQFF
- | - | TRBJ1-2 | TRBV6-5 | TGTGCCAGCAGTCCCGACGGGACAACTAACTATGGCTACACCTTC | CASSPDGTTNYGYTF
- | TRBD1 | TRBJ1-1 | TRBV7-3 | TGTGCCAGCAGCTTAAAAGGACAGGGAAACACTGAAGCTTTCTTT | CASSLKGQGNTEAFF
medium-sized | - | TRBJ1-6 | TRBV25-1 | TGTGCCAGCAGTGACCCCACGGGAGGGAGTAATTCACCCCTCCACTTT | CASSDPTGGSNSPLHF
- | - | TRBJ2-7 | TRBV18 | TGTGCCAGCTCACCAGGGACGGGAGACTACGAGCAGTACTTC | CASSPGTGDYEQYF